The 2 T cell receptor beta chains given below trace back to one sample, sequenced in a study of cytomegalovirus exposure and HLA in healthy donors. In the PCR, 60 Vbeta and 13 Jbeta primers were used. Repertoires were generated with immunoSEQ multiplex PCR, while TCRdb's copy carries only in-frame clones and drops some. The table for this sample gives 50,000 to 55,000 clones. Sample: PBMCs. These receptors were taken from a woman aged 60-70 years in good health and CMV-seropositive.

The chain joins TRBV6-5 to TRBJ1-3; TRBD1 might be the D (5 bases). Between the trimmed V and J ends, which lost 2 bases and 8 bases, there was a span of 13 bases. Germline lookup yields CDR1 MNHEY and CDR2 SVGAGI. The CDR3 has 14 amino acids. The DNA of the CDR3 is TGTGCCAGCAGTTACGACATCGGGGGAGACACCATATATTTT. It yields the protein CASSYDIGGDTIYF.

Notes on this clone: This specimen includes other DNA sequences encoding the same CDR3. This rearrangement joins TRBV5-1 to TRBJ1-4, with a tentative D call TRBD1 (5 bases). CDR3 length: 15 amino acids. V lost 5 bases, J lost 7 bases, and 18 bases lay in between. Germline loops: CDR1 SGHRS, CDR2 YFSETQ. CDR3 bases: TGCGCCAGCAGGGGTACAGGAAATCTTGGTGAAAAACTGTTTTTT. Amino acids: CASRGTGNLGEKLFF.